The 28 T cell receptor beta chains below come from one sample, sequenced in a study of T cells in Graves' hyperthyroidism and ophthalmopathy. Researchers took RNA transcripts and amplified the TCR beta CDR3 regions from them. The HTBI primer set served for first-round RT-PCR of the TCR CDR3. One entry per CDR3 protein results from TCRdb running MiXCR on the multiplex PCR reads. The sample carries under 600,000 distinct CDR3 sequences, roughly a sixth recorded once. Sequencing was performed on blood. The origin of the receptors is a middle-aged woman with Graves' ophthalmopathy.

The genes are TRBV5-1 and TRBJ1-1; tentatively, D is TRBD1 (6 bases). Trimming cost V 0 bases and J 10 bases, with 13 bases left between them. This CDR3 has 13 residues. Germline CDR1 SGHRS, CDR2 YFSETQ. CDR3 residues: CASSLGGGASAFF. The CDR3, as DNA: TGCGCCAGCAGCTTGGGCGGGGGGGCATCAGCTTTCTTT.

This clonotype has only a few counts. V is TRBV5-1 and J is TRBJ1-5; a possible D gene is TRBD1 (6 bases). Between the trimmed V and J ends, which lost 5 bases and 2 bases, there was a span of 11 bases. The CDR3 totals 14 residues. The germline gives CDR1 SGHRS, CDR2 YFSETQ. CDR3 loop: CASRLSGGNQPQHF. In DNA form, the CDR3 reads TGCGCCAGCAGGCTATCAGGGGGCAATCAGCCCCAGCATTTT.

This clonotype has a count of ten or more. The V call is TRBV5-1, the J call TRBJ1-6; unclear D gene. The CDR3 covers 14 residues. Germline values: CDR1 SGHRS, CDR2 YFSETQ. Between the trimmed V and J ends, which lost 1 base and 5 bases, there was a span of 7 bases. In DNA form, the CDR3 reads TGCGCCAGCAGCTTGAATGGGGATAATTCACCCCTCCACTTT. Translation: CASSLNGDNSPLHF.

The V and J genes are TRBV4-2 and TRBJ2-1; 9 bases line up with TRBD2. After removal of 7 bases from V and 8 bases from J, the junction contained 9 bases not matched to a gene. The CDR3 has 14 amino acids. The germline gives CDR1 LGHNA, CDR2 YNFKEQ. The DNA for the CDR3 is TGTGCCAGCACCAGTGGACTAGCGAGGGATGAGCAGTTCTTC. As protein: CASTSGLARDEQFF.

The chain carries TRBV6-1 and TRBJ1-4; D possibly corresponds to TRBD1 (6 bases). This CDR3 has 14 amino acids. V lost 5 bases and J 4 bases, leaving 11 bases between the germline ends. The germline V gene has CDR1 MNHNS and CDR2 SASEGT. The CDR3 loop reads CASSPTGRNEKLFF. CDR3 coding DNA: TGTGCCAGCAGTCCAACAGGGCGTAATGAAAAACTGTTTTTT.

This clonotype has just a few counts. The V call is TRBV6-2 or TRBV6-3, the J call TRBJ2-2; the match to TRBD1 covers 10 bases. Trimming took 6 bases from V and 6 from J; bases not matched to a gene: 22. CDR1 MNHEY and CDR2 SVGEGT come from the germline V gene. The CDR3 is 20 amino acids. The CDR3 is CASSKPGQGFRIYGPGELFF. CDR3 nucleotides: TGTGCCAGCAGCAAACCGGGACAGGGGTTCCGTATCTATGGACCCGGGGAGCTGTTTTTT.

The V call is TRBV20-1, the J call TRBJ1-3, with D possibly matching TRBD1 (5 bases). V dropped 3 bases and J dropped 4 bases, with 13 bases sitting between them. Germline CDR1 reads DFQATT; CDR2 reads SNEGSKA (reference sequence). The CDR3 runs 14 residues. This CDR3 reads CSARDGTLGNTIYF. CDR3 bases: TGCAGTGCTAGGGACGGGACTCTAGGAAACACCATATATTTT.

This clonotype was seen repeatedly, ten times or more. The chain employs TRBV12-3 or TRBV12-4 and TRBJ2-3, with TRBD2 matching over 11 bases. The V segment lost 2 bases and the J segment 5 bases; nucleotides outside the gene matches: 9. The CDR3 extends over 17 amino acids. CDR3 sequence reads: CASSLRTSGWGGDTQYF. For the CDR3, the DNA is TGTGCCAGCAGTTTAAGGACTAGCGGGTGGGGGGGAGATACGCAGTATTTT.

The rearrangement joins TRBV20-1 to TRBJ1-1; D may be TRBD1 (5 bases). The CDR3 covers 13 residues. Germline CDR1 is DFQATT and CDR2 is SNEGSKA (reference sequence). Written as DNA, the CDR3 is TGCGGGGCTAGAGGATTCGCGGACACTGAAGCTTTCTTT. Its protein product is CGARGFADTEAFF.

This clonotype was seen many times. The V and J genes are TRBV2 and TRBJ1-4; D gene uncertain. This CDR3 has 15 amino acids. V lost 5 bases and J lost 8, with 18 bases in between. Germline V gene data show CDR1 as SNHLY and CDR2 as FYNNEI. The CDR3 here is CASSTSSALGEKLFF. As DNA, the CDR3 is TGTGCCAGCAGTACCTCTTCAGCCCTCGGGGAAAAACTGTTTTTT.

This clonotype occurred many times. The chain employs TRBV5-1 and TRBJ1-1, with D perhaps matching TRBD1 (5 bases). CDR1 and CDR2 (germline): SGHRS, YFSETQ. V dropped 0 bases and J dropped 5 bases, with 14 bases sitting between them. The CDR3 spans 15 residues. CDR3 sequence (DNA): TGCGCCAGCAGCTTGGAGTCGGCAGGGAAGACTGAAGCTTTCTTT. Translation gives CASSLESAGKTEAFF.

This clonotype appeared a few times. The chain uses TRBV20-1 and TRBJ1-2; D might be TRBD1 (5 bases). The CDR3 sequence is 14 residues long. V shed 0 bases and J shed 0 bases, with 8 bases lying between them. Germline CDR1 DFQATT, CDR2 SNEGSKA (reference sequence). CDR3 nucleotide sequence: TGCAGTGCTAGAGATCAGGGAGCTAACTATGGCTACACCTTC. Protein product: CSARDQGANYGYTF.

This clonotype was counted many times. The V and J genes are TRBV2 and TRBJ1-5; possible D gene TRBD1, 5 bases. V lost 3 bases, J lost 2 bases, and 8 bases lay in between. The length of the CDR3 is 14 residues. Germline lookup yields CDR1 SNHLY and CDR2 FYNNEI. DNA of the CDR3: TGTGCCAGCAGTGAGACAGAGGGCAATCAGCCCCAGCATTTT. This gives the protein CASSETEGNQPQHF.

A single count supports this clonotype. The chain uses TRBV27 and TRBJ2-7; possibly TRBD2 for D (5 bases). Germline V gene lookup returns CDR1 MNHEY and CDR2 SMNVEV (reference sequence). Trimming stripped 6 bases from V and 0 bases from J, with 15 bases between. The CDR3 runs to 15 residues. This CDR3 is CASRSGWRASYEQYF. The CDR3, as DNA: TGTGCCAGCAGATCGGGGTGGCGGGCCTCCTACGAGCAGTACTTC.

A word on this clonotype: This clone may be a read error of a much larger clone one base away. This chain joins TRBV3-1 and TRBJ2-5; tentatively, D is TRBD1 (5 bases). This CDR3 contains 13 residues. Germline CDR1 is LGHDT and CDR2 is YNNKEL (reference sequence). This chain's CDR3 is CTSSKGLQETQYF. The DNA for the CDR3 is TGTACCAGCAGCAAGGGGCTGCAAGAGACCCAGTACTTC.

This chain uses TRBV6-5 with TRBJ1-2; possibly TRBD1 for D (5 bases). The CDR3 is 14 residues long. The germline CDR1 and CDR2 sequences are MNHEY and SVGAGI. V was pared by 4 bases and J by 7 bases, with 16 bases between. CDR3 region: CASSFQGGSGGYTF. For the CDR3, the DNA is TGTGCCAGCAGTTTCCAGGGAGGAAGCGGTGGCTACACCTTC.

A single count supports this clonotype. J is TRBJ1-1 and V is TRBV19; 8 bases match TRBD1. Germline V gene lookup returns CDR1 LNHDA and CDR2 SQIVND (reference sequence). Trimming took 8 bases from V and 4 from J; bases not matched to a gene: 9. There are 14 residues in the CDR3. The CDR3 sequence: CASATGQVLTEAFF. The CDR3, as DNA: TGTGCCAGTGCTACGGGACAGGTTCTCACTGAAGCTTTCTTT.

This clonotype was seen repeatedly, ten times or more. The rearrangement links TRBV20-1 to TRBJ2-3; 11 bases align to TRBD2. Per the germline V gene, CDR1 is DFQATT and CDR2 is SNEGSKA (reference sequence). This CDR3 is built from 14 residues. The trim removed 3 bases at V and 2 bases at J, leaving 1 base unmatched. The CDR3 DNA reads TGCAGTGCTAGGACTAGCGGGAACACAGATACGCAGTATTTT. This encodes CSARTSGNTDTQYF.

J is TRBJ2-7 and V is TRBV7-9; 12 bases line up with TRBD1. V lost 5 bases and J lost 1; bases outside the gene matches: 6. Germline CDR1 and CDR2: SEHNR and FQNEAQ (reference sequence). The CDR3 spans 16 residues. The CDR3 loop reads CASSRGTGGYSYEQYF. The CDR3 nucleotides are TGTGCCAGCAGCCGGGGGACAGGGGGCTATTCCTACGAGCAGTACTTC.

As for this clonotype: A much larger clonotype is one base distant, so this may be a read error. The chain joins TRBV5-1 to TRBJ1-1; 9 bases map to TRBD1. Germline V CDR1 and CDR2: SGHRS, YFSETQ. This CDR3 spans 15 amino acids. Here the CDR3 DNA reads TGCGCCAGCGGCTTTACAGGGGGCCGGGCCACTGAAGCTTTCTTT. Encoded protein: CASGFTGGRATEAFF.

This clonotype was seen repeatedly, ten times or more. The V gene is TRBV28, the J gene TRBJ2-7, with D perhaps TRBD1 (5 bases). V dropped 0 bases and J dropped 5 bases, with 8 bases sitting between them. Germline lookup yields CDR1 MDHEN and CDR2 SYDVKM. The CDR3 is 13 amino acids. The CDR3 loop is CASSLWGRDEQYF. CDR3 nucleotide sequence: TGTGCCAGCAGTTTATGGGGGCGCGACGAGCAGTACTTC.

In regard to this clonotype: A read error may explain this, as a much larger clone is one base away. This CDR3 fails to terminate in the conserved phenylalanine or tryptophan, so it likely reflects a read error. The V call is TRBV2, the J call TRBJ2-7; TRBD2 matches at 7 bases. V gave up 1 base and J gave up 4 bases; unmatched junction bases: 7. Germline lookup yields CDR1 SNHLY and CDR2 FYNNEI. This CDR3 has 15 amino acids. As DNA, the CDR3 is TGTGCCAGCAGTGAAGGGTCTAGCGGCTTATACGAGCAGTACCTC. Translation gives CASSEGSSGLYEQYL.

The sample holds many counts of this clonotype. The rearrangement joins TRBV2 to TRBJ1-5; D is unresolved. V lost 4 bases to trimming and J lost 3 bases, with 7 bases between them. This CDR3 is 13 amino acids long. The V gene's germline CDR1 is SNHLY and CDR2 FYNNEI. CDR3 sequence reads: CASSAQSNQPQHF. In DNA form, the CDR3 reads TGTGCCAGCAGTGCACAATCCAATCAGCCCCAGCATTTT.

This clonotype was observed many times. The chain links TRBV5-1 to TRBJ1-1; TRBD1 aligns across 9 bases. This CDR3 has 15 residues. The V gene end was trimmed by 6 bases and the J gene end by 0 bases; junction bases not matched to a gene: 6. The germline CDR1 and CDR2 sequences are SGHRS and YFSETQ. The CDR3 DNA is TGCGCCAGCACCATTTGGACAGGGGTGAACACTGAAGCTTTCTTT. Translation gives CASTIWTGVNTEAFF. The full variable domain, in which reference TRBV5-1 and TRBJ1-1 provide the parts outside the CDR3, is KAGVTQTPRYLIKTRGQQVTLSCSPISGHRSVSWYQQTPGQGLQFLFEYFSETQRNKGNFPGRFSGRQFSNSRSEMNVSTLELGDSALYLCASTIWTGVNTEAFFGQGTRLTVV.

The chain joins TRBV7-9 to TRBJ1-4; TRBD1 is a possible D gene (5 bases). The CDR3 consists of 12 residues. Trimming shortened V by 6 bases and J by 7 bases, and 9 bases separated the two germline ends. The germline V gene encodes CDR1 SEHNR and CDR2 FQNEAQ (reference sequence). CDR3: CASSRGSEKLFF. The CDR3 DNA sequence: TGTGCCAGCAGTCGGGGGAGTGAAAAACTGTTTTTT. Full variable domain (outside the CDR3, taken from reference TRBV7-9 and TRBJ1-4): DTGVSQNPRHKITKRGQNVTFRCDPISEHNRLYWYRQTLGQGPEFLTYFQNEAQLEKSRLLSDRFSAERPKGSFSTLEIQRTEQGDSAMYLCASSRGSEKLFFGSGTQLSVL.

This clonotype showed up just a few times. The gene calls are TRBV9 and TRBJ2-3, with 9 bases lining up with TRBD2. The V gene end was trimmed by 0 bases and the J gene end by 4 bases; junction bases not matched to a gene: 12. The CDR3 is 18 amino acids. Germline lookup yields CDR1 SGDLS and CDR2 YYNGEE. Here the CDR3 reads CASSVGPFEAGGPDTQYF. For the CDR3, the DNA is TGTGCCAGCAGCGTAGGACCCTTCGAAGCGGGAGGCCCAGATACGCAGTATTTT.

This clonotype has at least ten counts. The chain employs TRBV12-3 or TRBV12-4 and TRBJ1-1; D not certain. V was trimmed by 5 bases and J by 8 bases, leaving 12 bases between them. The CDR3 runs 12 residues. The CDR3 coding sequence is TGTGCCAGCAGTCTCCCATCAGAAGAAGCTTTCTTT. It translates to CASSLPSEEAFF.

This clonotype was counted ten times or more. The chain uses TRBV28 and TRBJ2-7, with D unclear. The CDR3 covers 12 residues. Germline values: CDR1 MDHEN, CDR2 SYDVKM. The V end was cut by 10 bases, the J end by 0 bases, with 10 bases between. The CDR3 DNA follows: TGTGCCACTGCAAAGTCCTCCTACGAGCAGTACTTC. It codes for CATAKSSYEQYF.